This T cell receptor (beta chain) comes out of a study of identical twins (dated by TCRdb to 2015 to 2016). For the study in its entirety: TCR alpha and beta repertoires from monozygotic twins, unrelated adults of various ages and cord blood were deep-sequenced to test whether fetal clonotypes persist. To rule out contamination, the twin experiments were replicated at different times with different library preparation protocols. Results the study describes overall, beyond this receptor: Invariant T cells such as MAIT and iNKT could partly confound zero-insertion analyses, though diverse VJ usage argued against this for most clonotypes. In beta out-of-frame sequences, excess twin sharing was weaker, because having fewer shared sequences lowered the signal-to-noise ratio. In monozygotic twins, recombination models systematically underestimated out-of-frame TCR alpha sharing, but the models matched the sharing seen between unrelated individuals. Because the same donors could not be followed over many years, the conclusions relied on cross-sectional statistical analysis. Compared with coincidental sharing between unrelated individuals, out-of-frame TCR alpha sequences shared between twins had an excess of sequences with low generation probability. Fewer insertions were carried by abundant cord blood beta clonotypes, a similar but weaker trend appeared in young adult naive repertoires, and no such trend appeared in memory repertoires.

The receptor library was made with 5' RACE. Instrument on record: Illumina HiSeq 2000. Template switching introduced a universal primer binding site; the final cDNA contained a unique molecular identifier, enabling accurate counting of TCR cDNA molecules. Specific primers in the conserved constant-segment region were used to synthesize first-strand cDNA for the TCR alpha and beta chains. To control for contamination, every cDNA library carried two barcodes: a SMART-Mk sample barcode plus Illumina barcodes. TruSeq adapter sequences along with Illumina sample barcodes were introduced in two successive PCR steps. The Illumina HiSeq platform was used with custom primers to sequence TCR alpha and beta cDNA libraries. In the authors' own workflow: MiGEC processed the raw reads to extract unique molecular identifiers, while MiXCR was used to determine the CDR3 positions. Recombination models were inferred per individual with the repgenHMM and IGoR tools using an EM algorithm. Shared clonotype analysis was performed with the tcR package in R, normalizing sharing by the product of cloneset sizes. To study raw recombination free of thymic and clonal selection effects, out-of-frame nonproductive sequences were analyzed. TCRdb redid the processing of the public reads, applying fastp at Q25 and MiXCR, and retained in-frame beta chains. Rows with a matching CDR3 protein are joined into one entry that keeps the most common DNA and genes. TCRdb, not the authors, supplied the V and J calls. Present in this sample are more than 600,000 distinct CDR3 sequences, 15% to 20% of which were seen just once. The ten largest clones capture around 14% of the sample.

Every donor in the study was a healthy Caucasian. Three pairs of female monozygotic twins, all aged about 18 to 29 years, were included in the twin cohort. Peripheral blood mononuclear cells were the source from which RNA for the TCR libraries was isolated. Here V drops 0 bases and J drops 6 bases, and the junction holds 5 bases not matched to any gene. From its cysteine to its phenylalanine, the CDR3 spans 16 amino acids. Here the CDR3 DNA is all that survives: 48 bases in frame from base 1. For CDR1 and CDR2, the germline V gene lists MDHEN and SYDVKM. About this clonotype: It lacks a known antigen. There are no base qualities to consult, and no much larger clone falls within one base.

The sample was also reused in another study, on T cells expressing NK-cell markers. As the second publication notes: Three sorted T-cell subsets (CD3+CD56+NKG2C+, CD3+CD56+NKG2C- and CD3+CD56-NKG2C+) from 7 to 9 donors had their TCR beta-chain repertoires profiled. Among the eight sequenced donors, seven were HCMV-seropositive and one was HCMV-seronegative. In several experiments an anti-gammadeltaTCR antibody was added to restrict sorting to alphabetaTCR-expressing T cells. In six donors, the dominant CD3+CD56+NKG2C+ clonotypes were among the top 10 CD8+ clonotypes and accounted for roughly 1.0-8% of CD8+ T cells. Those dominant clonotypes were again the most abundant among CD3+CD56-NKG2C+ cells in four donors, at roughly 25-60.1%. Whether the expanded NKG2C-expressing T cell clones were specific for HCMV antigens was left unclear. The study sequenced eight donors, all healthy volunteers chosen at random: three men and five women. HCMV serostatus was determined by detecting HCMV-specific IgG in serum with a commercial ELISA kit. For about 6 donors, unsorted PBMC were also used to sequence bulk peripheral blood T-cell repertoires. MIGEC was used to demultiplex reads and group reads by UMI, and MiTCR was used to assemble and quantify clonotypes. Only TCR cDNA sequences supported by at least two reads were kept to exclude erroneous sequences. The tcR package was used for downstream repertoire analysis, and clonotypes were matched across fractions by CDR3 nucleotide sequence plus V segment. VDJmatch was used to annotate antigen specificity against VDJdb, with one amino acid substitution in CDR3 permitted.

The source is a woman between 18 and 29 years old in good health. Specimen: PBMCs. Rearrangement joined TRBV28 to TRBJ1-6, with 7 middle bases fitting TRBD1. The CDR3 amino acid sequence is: CASSLWVGGVNSPLHF. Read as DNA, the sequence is TGTGCCAGCAGTTTATGGGTAGGGGGCGTTAATTCACCCCTCCACTTT.